These 19 T cell receptor beta chains were all obtained from the same sample, sequenced in a study of response to subunit inactivated influenza vaccine. TCRdb passed the RT-PCR reads through MiXCR, listing each CDR3 protein once. The sample yields about 580,000 distinct CDR3 sequences, 14% seen once. The specimen was PBMCs from blood, collected 11 to 12 days after vaccination. The receptors originated from a man in his forties or fifties who received an inactivated influenza vaccine.

This clonotype occurred a few times. The chain links TRBV28 to TRBJ2-5; D might be TRBD1 (5 bases). V was clipped by 6 bases and J by 0 bases, with 11 bases between them. In germline, CDR1 is MDHEN, CDR2 SYDVKM. The CDR3 is 14 amino acids. CDR3: CASSPTVYQETQYF. CDR3 coding DNA: TGTGCCAGCAGCCCGACAGTTTACCAAGAGACCCAGTACTTC.

The table lists this clonotype with a few counts. This chain uses TRBV20-1 with TRBJ2-7; D may be TRBD2 (5 bases). Per germline, CDR1 DFQATT and CDR2 SNEGSKA (reference sequence). The CDR3 runs to 15 residues. V lost 3 bases and J 6 bases, leaving 21 bases between the germline ends. The CDR3 reads CSASARVAIRGEQYF. For the CDR3, the DNA is TGCAGTGCTAGTGCCCGTGTTGCTATCCGGGGCGAGCAGTACTTC.

This clonotype occurred many times. The V call is TRBV9, the J call TRBJ2-1, with 14 bases matching TRBD2. After removal of 3 bases from V and 7 bases from J, the junction contained 6 bases not matched to a gene. The CDR3 has 16 amino acids. Germline values: CDR1 SGDLS, CDR2 YYNGEE. CDR3 protein: CASSARTSGRSNEQFF. CDR3 DNA sequence: TGTGCCAGCAGCGCCCGGACTAGCGGGAGGTCAAATGAGCAGTTCTTC.

The V gene is TRBV9, the J gene TRBJ2-1; a possible D gene is TRBD1 (6 bases). This CDR3 is built from 14 residues. The germline CDR1 and CDR2 sequences are SGDLS and YYNGEE. Trimming removed 0 bases from V and 9 bases from J, with 13 bases in between. The CDR3 DNA is TGTGCCAGCAGCGTAGAGGGGCAGGGGATTGAGCAGTTCTTC. Its translation: CASSVEGQGIEQFF.

This clonotype was counted between two and nine times. The chain joins TRBV4-3 to TRBJ1-3, with D possibly matching TRBD1 (5 bases). Germline assignment: CDR1 LGHNA and CDR2 YSLEER. Deletions cut 1 base from V and 4 bases from J, with 14 bases between. The CDR3 totals 16 residues. The CDR3: CASSQVGTGVGNTIYF. In DNA, the CDR3 is TGCGCCAGCAGCCAAGTCGGCACGGGGGTCGGAAACACCATATATTTT.

This clonotype occurred a few times. The CDR3 nucleotides are TGTGCCAGCAGTTCCGGTGCTGGGCAGTACTTC. It translates to CASSSGAGQYF. The chain carries TRBV12-3 or TRBV12-4 and TRBJ2-7; no clear D. The CDR3 sequence is 11 residues long. V gave up 4 bases and J gave up 9 bases, with 10 bases separating them.

This clonotype turned up a few times. DNA for the CDR3: TGCAGTGCAGGGACTCTCCATCCCTACGAGCAGTACTTC. It translates to CSAGTLHPYEQYF. The rearrangement links TRBV20-1 to TRBJ2-7; weak D call: TRBD2 (6 bases). The V end lost 6 bases, the J end lost 2 bases, and 14 bases lay between the germline ends. The germline CDR1 and CDR2 sequences are DFQATT and SNEGSKA (reference sequence). This CDR3 region has 13 residues.

The rearrangement links TRBV20-1 to TRBJ2-3; perhaps TRBD2 as D (6 bases). V was cut by 5 bases and J by 4 bases, with 22 bases left in between. The CDR3 consists of 16 residues. Per the germline V gene, CDR1 is DFQATT and CDR2 is SNEGSKA (reference sequence). CDR3 region: CSASSEVVRFADTQYF. In DNA, the CDR3 is TGCAGTGCTTCTAGCGAGGTCGTTAGGTTTGCAGATACGCAGTATTTT.

The chain links TRBV5-6 to TRBJ1-1; D is perhaps TRBD1 (5 bases). The CDR3 length is 13 residues. Trimming pared 0 bases from V and 6 bases from J, leaving 9 bases between. Per germline, CDR1 SGHDT and CDR2 YYEEEE. CDR3 DNA: TGTGCCAGCAGCTTGGATGTAGGGGCTGAAGCTTTCTTT. Translated, it gives CASSLDVGAEAFF.

The gene calls are TRBV10-3 and TRBJ2-2; the match to TRBD1 covers 8 bases. Germline loops: CDR1 ENHRY, CDR2 SYGVKD. Trimming took 6 bases from V and 1 from J; bases not matched to a gene: 1. The CDR3 loop spans 14 amino acids. CDR3 sequence (DNA): TGTGCCATCAGAGGGACAGGGAACACCGGGGAGCTGTTTTTT. The encoded protein is CAIRGTGNTGELFF.

This clonotype was counted between two and nine times. The chain combines TRBV5-1 with TRBJ2-3; TRBD1 aligns across 7 bases. After removal of 1 base from V and 0 bases from J, the junction contained 5 bases not matched to a gene. The CDR3 is 16 residues long. CDR1 is SGHRS, CDR2 YFSETQ, per germline. As DNA, the CDR3 is TGCGCCAGCAGCTTGTGGGACAGAGCTAGCACAGATACGCAGTATTTT. This sequence encodes CASSLWDRASTDTQYF.

The chain has TRBV20-1 and TRBJ2-7; 8 nucleotides match TRBD2. Losses at the gene ends were 2 bases for V and 7 bases for J; bases not matched to a gene: 19. Germline V gene data show CDR1 as DFQATT and CDR2 as SNEGSKA (reference sequence). CDR3 size: 17 residues. CDR3 nucleotides: TGCAGTGCTAGACGCAGGGATTTACTAGCGGTGGATAAAGAGCAGTACTTC. This encodes CSARRRDLLAVDKEQYF.

The rearrangement uses TRBV5-5 and TRBJ1-6; D unresolved. Trimming pared 1 base from V and 4 bases from J, leaving 15 bases between. This CDR3 has 17 amino acids. Per germline, CDR1 SGHKS and CDR2 YYEKEE (reference sequence). CDR3 region: CASSLSVAASYNSPLHF. CDR3 nucleotides: TGTGCCAGCAGCTTGAGCGTGGCAGCCTCTTATAATTCACCCCTCCACTTT.

This clonotype came up a few times. This chain joins TRBV4-2 and TRBJ2-7, with TRBD1 identical over 8 bases. This CDR3 region has 16 residues. Looked up from germline, CDR1 is LGHNA and CDR2 is YNFKEQ. Trimming at V came to 0 bases and at J to 3 bases, leaving 7 bases not matched to a gene. Written as DNA, the CDR3 is TGTGCCAGCAGCCAAGACCCAGGGACAGGCAACTACGAGCAGTACTTC. Encoded protein: CASSQDPGTGNYEQYF.

The rearrangement links TRBV29-1 to TRBJ1-2; D is unresolved. Germline assignment: CDR1 SQVTM and CDR2 ANQGSEA. V lost 4 bases and J lost 4, with 10 bases in between. The CDR3 totals 12 residues. The chain's CDR3 is CSVAPVSYGYTF. The CDR3 nucleotides are TGCAGCGTTGCTCCGGTGAGCTATGGCTACACCTTC.

The count of this clonotype is one. V gene TRBV24-1 combines with J gene TRBJ2-3; no definite D call. Germline V gene sequence: CDR1 KGHDR, CDR2 SFDVKD. Trimming left V 5 bases short and J 2 bases short, with 7 bases between. CDR3 length equals 13 residues. For the CDR3, the DNA is TGTGCCACCAGTGCTCTCCACACAGATACGCAGTATTTT. Encoded protein: CATSALHTDTQYF.

This clonotype turned up a few times. The genes are TRBV7-6 and TRBJ2-7; the D is unclear. The germline V and J ends were trimmed by 1 base and 0 bases, with 10 bases remaining between them. This CDR3 is built from 15 residues. From germline, CDR1 is SGHVS and CDR2 FNYEAQ. CDR3 loop: CASSLGAGRSYEQYF. CDR3 in DNA: TGTGCCAGCAGCTTAGGCGCAGGCCGCTCCTACGAGCAGTACTTC. The entire variable domain, with the rest obtained from reference TRBV7-6 and TRBJ2-7, is as follows: GAGVSQSPRYKVTKRGQDVALRCDPISGHVSLYWYRQALGQGPEFLTYFNYEAQQDKSGLPNDRFSAERPEGSISTLTIQRTEQRDSAMYRCASSLGAGRSYEQYFGPGTRLTVT.

This clonotype was found a few times. The rearrangement uses TRBV24-1 and TRBJ2-4; tentative D call: TRBD1 (7 bases). The CDR3 has 15 residues. In germline, CDR1 is KGHDR, CDR2 SFDVKD. V was cut by 4 bases and J by 9 bases, with 18 bases left in between. The CDR3 loop is CATSDPGTAAGIQYF. CDR3 in DNA: TGTGCCACCAGTGACCCAGGGACAGCAGCGGGCATTCAGTACTTC.

A few counts support this clonotype. This chain uses TRBV5-1 with TRBJ2-3, with D uncertain. CDR3 length equals 14 residues. The V gene lost 4 bases and the J gene lost 3 bases, with 12 bases spanning the gap. Germline V gives CDR1 SGHRS, CDR2 YFSETQ. Written as DNA, the CDR3 is TGCGCCAGCAGCCTCAAACTTGATACAGATACGCAGTATTTT. Its translation is CASSLKLDTDTQYF.